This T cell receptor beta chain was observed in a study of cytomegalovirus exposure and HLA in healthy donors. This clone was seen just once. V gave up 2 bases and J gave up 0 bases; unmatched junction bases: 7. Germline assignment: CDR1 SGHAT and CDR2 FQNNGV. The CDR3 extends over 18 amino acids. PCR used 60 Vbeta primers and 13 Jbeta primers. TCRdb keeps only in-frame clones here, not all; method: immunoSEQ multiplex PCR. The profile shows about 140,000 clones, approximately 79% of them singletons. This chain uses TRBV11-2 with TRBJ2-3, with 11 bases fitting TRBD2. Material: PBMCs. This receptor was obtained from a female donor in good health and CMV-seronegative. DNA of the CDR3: TGTGCCAGCAGCTTAATAGCGGGAGGGGGCCTTAGCACAGATACGCAGTATTTT. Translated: CASSLIAGGGLSTDTQYF.